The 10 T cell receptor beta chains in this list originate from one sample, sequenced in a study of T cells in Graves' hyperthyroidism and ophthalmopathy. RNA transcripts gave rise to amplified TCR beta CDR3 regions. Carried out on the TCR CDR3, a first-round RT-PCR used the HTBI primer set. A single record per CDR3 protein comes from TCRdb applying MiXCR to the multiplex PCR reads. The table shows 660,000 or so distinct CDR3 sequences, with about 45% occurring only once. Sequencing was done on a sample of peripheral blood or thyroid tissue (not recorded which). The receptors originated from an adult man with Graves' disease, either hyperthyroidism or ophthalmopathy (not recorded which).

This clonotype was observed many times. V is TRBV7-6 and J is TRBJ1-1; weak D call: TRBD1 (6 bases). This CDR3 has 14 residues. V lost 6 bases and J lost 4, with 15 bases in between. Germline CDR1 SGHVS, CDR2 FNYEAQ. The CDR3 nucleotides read TGTGCCAGCAGTGGGGGGGGCAACAGCACTGAAGCTTTCTTT. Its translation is CASSGGGNSTEAFF.

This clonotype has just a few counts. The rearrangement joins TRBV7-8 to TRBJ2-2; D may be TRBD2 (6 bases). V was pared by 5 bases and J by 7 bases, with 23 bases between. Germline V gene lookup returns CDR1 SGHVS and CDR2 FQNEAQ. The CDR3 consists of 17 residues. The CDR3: CASSQARGTPVRGELFF. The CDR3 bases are TGTGCCAGCAGCCAGGCGAGAGGGACTCCGGTTCGCGGGGAGCTGTTTTTT.

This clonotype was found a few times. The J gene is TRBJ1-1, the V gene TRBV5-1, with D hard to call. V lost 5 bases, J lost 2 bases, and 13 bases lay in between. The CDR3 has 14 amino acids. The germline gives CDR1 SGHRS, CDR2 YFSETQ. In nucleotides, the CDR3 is TGCGCCAGCAGGGATGGGGTGGCAAACACTGAAGCTTTCTTT. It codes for CASRDGVANTEAFF.

CDR3 loop: CSGLTGGDTEAFF. The DNA for the CDR3 is TGCAGCGGACTGACGGGGGGAGACACTGAAGCTTTCTTT. The gene calls are TRBV29-1 and TRBJ1-1; TRBD1 is a possible D gene (5 bases). The CDR3 runs 13 residues. Trimming took off 7 bases at V and 3 bases at J, with 15 bases between the two ends. The germline V gene has CDR1 SQVTM and CDR2 ANQGSEA.

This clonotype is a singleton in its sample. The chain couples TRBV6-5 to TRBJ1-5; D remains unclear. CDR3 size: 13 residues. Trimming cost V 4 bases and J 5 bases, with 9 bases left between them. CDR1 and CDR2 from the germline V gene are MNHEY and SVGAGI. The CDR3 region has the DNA TGTGCCAGCAGTTTATACCCACATCAGCCCCAGCATTTT. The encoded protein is CASSLYPHQPQHF.

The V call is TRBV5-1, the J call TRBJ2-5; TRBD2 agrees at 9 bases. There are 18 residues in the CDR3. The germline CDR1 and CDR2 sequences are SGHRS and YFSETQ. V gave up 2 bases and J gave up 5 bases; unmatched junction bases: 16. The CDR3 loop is CASSFPDLLAGAVETQYF. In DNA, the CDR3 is TGCGCCAGCAGCTTCCCGGACTTATTAGCGGGGGCCGTGGAGACCCAGTACTTC.

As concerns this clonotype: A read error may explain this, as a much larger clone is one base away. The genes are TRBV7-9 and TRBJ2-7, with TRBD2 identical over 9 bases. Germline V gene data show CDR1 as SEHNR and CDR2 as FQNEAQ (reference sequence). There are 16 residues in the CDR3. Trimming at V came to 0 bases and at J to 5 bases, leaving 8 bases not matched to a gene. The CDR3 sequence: CASSLAPTSGSDEQYF. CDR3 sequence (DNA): TGTGCCAGCAGCTTAGCCCCTACTAGCGGGTCGGACGAGCAGTACTTC.

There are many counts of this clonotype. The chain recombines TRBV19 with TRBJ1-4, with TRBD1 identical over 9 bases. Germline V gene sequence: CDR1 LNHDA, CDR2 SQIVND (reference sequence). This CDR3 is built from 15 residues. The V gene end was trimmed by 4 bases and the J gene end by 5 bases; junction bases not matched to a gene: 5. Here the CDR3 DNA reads TGTGCCAGTAGTACACAGGGGGCACGGAATGAAAAACTGTTTTTT. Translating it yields CASSTQGARNEKLFF.

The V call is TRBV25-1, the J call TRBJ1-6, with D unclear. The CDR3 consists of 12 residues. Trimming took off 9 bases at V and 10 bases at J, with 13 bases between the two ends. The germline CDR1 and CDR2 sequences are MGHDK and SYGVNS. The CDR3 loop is CASTRGGSPLHF. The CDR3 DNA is TGTGCCAGTACCCGAGGTGGATCACCCCTCCACTTT.

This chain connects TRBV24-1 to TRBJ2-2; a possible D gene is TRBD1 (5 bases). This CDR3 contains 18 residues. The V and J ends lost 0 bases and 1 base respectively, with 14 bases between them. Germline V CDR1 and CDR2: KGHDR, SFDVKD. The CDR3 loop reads CATSDLGSRQGNTGELFF. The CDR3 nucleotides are TGTGCCACCAGTGATTTGGGTAGTCGGCAGGGGAACACCGGGGAGCTGTTTTTT.